The 5 T cell receptor beta chains reported below all come from one sample, sequenced in a study of cytomegalovirus exposure and HLA in healthy donors. Using immunoSEQ multiplex PCR, the repertoire was profiled, and TCRdb retains in-frame clones only, with some absent. In the table there are about 220,000 clones, 85% to 95% of which are singletons. Sequencing was done on a sample of PBMCs. Receptor source: a woman between 18 and 30 years old in good health and CMV-seronegative.

The genes are TRBV6-6 and TRBJ1-2, with D tentatively TRBD1 (5 bases). With 2 bases removed from V and 6 bases from J, the gap between germline ends came to 13 bases. This CDR3 has 14 residues. Germline V gene data show CDR1 as MNHNY and CDR2 as SVGAGI (reference sequence). CDR3: CASSYVRGSDGYTF. The CDR3, as DNA: TGTGCCAGCAGTTACGTTAGGGGCAGTGATGGCTACACCTTC.

This clone was recorded a few times. J is TRBJ1-2 and V is TRBV4-2; maybe TRBD1 (5 bases). Germline values: CDR1 LGHNA, CDR2 YNFKEQ. With 5 bases removed from V and 3 bases from J, the gap between germline ends came to 10 bases. This CDR3 has 13 amino acids. CDR3 sequence (DNA): TGTGCCAGCAGCACAGGCCTCGACTATGGCTACACCTTC. Its protein is CASSTGLDYGYTF.

CDR3 nucleotides: TGTGCCAGTGGACAGGGTACTAATGAAAAACTGTTTTTT. Translated: CASGQGTNEKLFF. The V gene is TRBV28, the J gene TRBJ1-4; TRBD1 matches at 8 bases. Germline V gene sequence: CDR1 MDHEN, CDR2 SYDVKM. This CDR3 is built from 13 residues. With 9 bases clipped from V and 2 bases from J, the junction kept 2 bases outside the gene matches.

This chain's CDR3 is CASSINRGTNEKLFF. CDR3 nucleotide sequence: TGTGCCAGTAGTATAAACAGGGGAACTAATGAAAAACTGTTTTTT. The chain recombines TRBV19 with TRBJ1-4, with 7 positions matching TRBD1. CDR3 length: 15 residues. V was clipped by 2 bases and J by 1 base; unmatched bases: 1. The V gene's germline CDR1 is LNHDA and CDR2 SQIVND (reference sequence).

The chain has TRBV6-1 and TRBJ2-1, with D hard to call. CDR1 and CDR2 from the germline V gene are MNHNS and SASEGT. The CDR3 is 13 residues long. Trimming removed 6 bases at V and 6 bases at J, with 12 bases between. The CDR3 DNA is TGTGCCAGCAGCCGATATGCAGGCAATGAGCAGTTCTTC. It translates to CASSRYAGNEQFF.